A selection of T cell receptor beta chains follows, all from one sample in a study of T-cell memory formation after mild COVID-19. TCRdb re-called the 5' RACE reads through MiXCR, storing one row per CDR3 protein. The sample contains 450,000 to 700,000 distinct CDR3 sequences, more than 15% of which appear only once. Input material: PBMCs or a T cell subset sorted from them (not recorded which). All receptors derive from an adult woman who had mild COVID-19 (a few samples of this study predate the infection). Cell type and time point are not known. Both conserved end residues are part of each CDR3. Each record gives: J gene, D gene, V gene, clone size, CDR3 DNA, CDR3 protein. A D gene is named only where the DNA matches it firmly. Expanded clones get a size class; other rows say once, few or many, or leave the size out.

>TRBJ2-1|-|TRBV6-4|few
TGTGCCAGCAGTGACTCGAAGAACACGGGCAATGAGCAGTTCTTC
CASSDSKNTGNEQFF
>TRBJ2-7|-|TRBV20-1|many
TGCAGTGCTAGAACCGGGACAACCTACGAGCAGTACTTC
CSARTGTTYEQYF
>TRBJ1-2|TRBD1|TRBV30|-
TGTGCCTGGAGTGTACAAGGGGGCGCGAACTATGGCTACACCTTC
CAWSVQGGANYGYTF
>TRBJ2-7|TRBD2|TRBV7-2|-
TGTGCCAGCAGCCTTGGACTAGCGGGCCAAACCTACGAGCAGTACTTC
CASSLGLAGQTYEQYF
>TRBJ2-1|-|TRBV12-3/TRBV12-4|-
TGTGCCAGCAGCTACCTAGAAGATGAGCAGTTCTTC
CASSYLEDEQFF
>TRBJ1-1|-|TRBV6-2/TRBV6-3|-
TGTGCCAGCAGTTACTCGAAGGGCGGGGGATGGACTGAAGCTTTCTTT
CASSYSKGGGWTEAFF
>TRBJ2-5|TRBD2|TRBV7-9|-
TGTGCCAGCAGCTTAGAGGGACTAGCCCAAGAGACCCAGTACTTC
CASSLEGLAQETQYF
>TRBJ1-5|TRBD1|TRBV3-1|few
TGTGCCAGCAGCCTTGGGACAGGAAATAGCAATCAGCCCCAGCATTTT
CASSLGTGNSNQPQHF
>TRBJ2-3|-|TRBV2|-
TGTGCCAGCAGTGTGGGGCTGGGCACAGATACGCAGTATTTT
CASSVGLGTDTQYF
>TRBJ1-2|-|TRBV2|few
TGTGCCAGCAGTGGTTCGGGGAACTATGGCTACACCTTC
CASSGSGNYGYTF
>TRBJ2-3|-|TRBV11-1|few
TGTGCCAGCAGCCGAGGCCCGGGACTGAGCACAGATACGCAGTATTTT
CASSRGPGLSTDTQYF
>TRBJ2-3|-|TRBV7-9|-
TGTGCCAGCAGCCCAAGGGAGTTTGGAGATACGCAGTATTTT
CASSPREFGDTQYF
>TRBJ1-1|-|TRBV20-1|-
TGCAGTGCTTTGGGACTTGCGGAAGCTTTCTTT
CSALGLAEAFF
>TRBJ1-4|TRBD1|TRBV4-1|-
TGCGCCAGCAGCCAAGTCATTGGGACAGGTGAAAAACTGTTTTTT
CASSQVIGTGEKLFF